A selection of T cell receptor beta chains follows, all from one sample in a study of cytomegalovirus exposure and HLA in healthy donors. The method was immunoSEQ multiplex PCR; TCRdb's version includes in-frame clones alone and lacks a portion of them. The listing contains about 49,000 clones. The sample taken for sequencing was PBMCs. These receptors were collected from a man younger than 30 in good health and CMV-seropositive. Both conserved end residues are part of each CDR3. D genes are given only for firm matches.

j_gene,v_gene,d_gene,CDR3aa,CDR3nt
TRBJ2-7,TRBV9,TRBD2,CASSVGLADSYEQYF,TGTGCCAGCAGCGTAGGGCTAGCGGATTCCTACGAGCAGTACTTC
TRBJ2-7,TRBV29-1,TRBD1,CSVLGNRGPLGGEQYF,TGCAGCGTCCTCGGGAACAGGGGGCCCTTAGGAGGGGAGCAGTACTTC
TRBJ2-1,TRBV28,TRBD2,CASGSLAGGFYNEQFF,TGTGCCAGCGGGTCTTTAGCGGGCGGGTTTTACAATGAGCAGTTCTTC
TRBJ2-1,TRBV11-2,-,CASSLWTDEQFF,TGTGCCAGCAGCTTGTGGACTGACGAGCAGTTCTTC
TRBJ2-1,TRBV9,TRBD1,CASSPRDSYNEQFF,TGTGCCAGCAGCCCCCGGGACAGCTACAATGAGCAGTTCTTC
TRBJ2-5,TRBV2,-,CASKGFWGGVEETQYF,TGTGCCAGCAAAGGATTCTGGGGGGGCGTGGAAGAGACCCAGTACTTC
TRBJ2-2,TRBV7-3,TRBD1,CASSLTGKANTGELFF,TGTGCCAGCAGCTTGACAGGGAAAGCCAACACCGGGGAGCTGTTTTTT
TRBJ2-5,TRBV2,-,CASRSVSSEGTQYF,TGTGCCAGCAGATCGGTTAGTAGCGAAGGGACCCAGTACTTC
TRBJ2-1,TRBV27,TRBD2,CASSPKGLAAYNEQFF,TGTGCCAGCAGTCCCAAGGGACTAGCCGCCTACAATGAGCAGTTCTTC
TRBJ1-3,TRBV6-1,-,CASSETSVGGNTIYF,TGTGCCAGCAGTGAAACGTCGGTTGGTGGAAACACCATATATTTT
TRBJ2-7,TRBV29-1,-,CSVTPLQGLGNEQYF,TGCAGCGTTACCCCCCTCCAGGGCCTAGGGAACGAGCAGTACTTC
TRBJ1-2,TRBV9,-,CASSVALGVGGYTF,TGTGCCAGCAGCGTAGCTCTGGGAGTCGGCGGCTACACCTTC
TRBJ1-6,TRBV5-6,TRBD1,CASSLGQGARSSPLHF,TGTGCCAGCAGCTTGGGGCAGGGGGCTCGGTCTTCACCCCTCCACTTT
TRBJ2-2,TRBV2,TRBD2,CASSARTSGRAVGELFF,TGTGCCAGCAGCGCCAGGACTAGCGGGAGGGCCGTCGGGGAGCTGTTTTTT
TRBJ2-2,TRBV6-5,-,CASSYSPDSTGELFF,TGTGCCAGCAGTTACTCCCCAGACTCCACCGGGGAGCTGTTTTTT
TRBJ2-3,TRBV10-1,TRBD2,CASSEALAGGQDTQYF,TGCGCCAGCAGTGAGGCCCTAGCGGGAGGGCAAGATACGCAGTATTTT
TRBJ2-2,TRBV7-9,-,CASAFGGSGAGELFF,TGTGCCAGCGCCTTTGGGGGCAGTGGGGCCGGGGAGCTGTTTTTT
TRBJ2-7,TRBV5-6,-,CASSLKGAESYEQYF,TGTGCCAGCAGCTTAAAAGGGGCCGAATCCTACGAGCAGTACTTC
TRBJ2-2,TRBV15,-,CATSRDRNEELFF,TGTGCCACCAGCAGAGATAGAAACGAGGAGCTGTTTTTT
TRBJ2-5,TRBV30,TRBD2,CAWSGPWAGVGETQYF,TGTGCCTGGAGTGGCCCTTGGGCGGGAGTGGGAGAGACCCAGTACTTC
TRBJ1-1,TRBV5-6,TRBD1,CASSHDRGTEAFF,TGTGCCAGCAGTCACGACAGGGGCACTGAAGCTTTCTTT
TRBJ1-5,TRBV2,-,CASSTQGYNQPQHF,TGTGCCAGCAGCACCCAGGGGTACAATCAGCCCCAGCATTTT
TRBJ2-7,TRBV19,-,CASSGEYEQYF,TGTGCCAGTAGTGGAGAATACGAGCAGTACTTC
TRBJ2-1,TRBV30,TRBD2,CAWSQRGRVDNEQFF,TGTGCCTGGAGTCAACGGGGGAGGGTAGACAATGAGCAGTTCTTC
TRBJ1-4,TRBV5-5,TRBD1,CASSLDLTGFNEKLFF,TGTGCCAGCAGCTTAGACCTGACAGGGTTTAATGAAAAACTGTTTTTT
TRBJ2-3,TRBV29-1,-,CSAPGGTDTQYF,TGCAGCGCTCCGGGGGGCACAGATACGCAGTATTTT
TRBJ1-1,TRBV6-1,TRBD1,CASRDSWNTEAFF,TGTGCCAGCCGGGACAGCTGGAACACTGAAGCTTTCTTT
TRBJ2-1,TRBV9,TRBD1,CASSVATQPGQGWDEQFF,TGTGCCAGCAGCGTCGCGACACAACCGGGACAGGGGTGGGATGAGCAGTTCTTC
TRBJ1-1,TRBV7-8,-,CASTKGQRNTEAFF,TGTGCCAGTACTAAAGGACAGAGGAACACTGAAGCTTTCTTT
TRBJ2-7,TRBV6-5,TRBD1,CASSYSYQGANEQYF,TGTGCCAGCAGTTACTCGTACCAGGGGGCGAACGAGCAGTACTTC
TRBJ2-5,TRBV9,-,CASSVGGRGGETQYF,TGTGCCAGCAGCGTAGGCGGCAGGGGAGGGGAGACCCAGTACTTC
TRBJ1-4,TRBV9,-,CASSVGVTGGGEKLFF,TGTGCCAGCAGCGTAGGTGTTACGGGGGGAGGTGAAAAACTGTTTTTT
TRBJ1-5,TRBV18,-,CASSEGGFQPQHF,TGTGCCAGCTCCGAAGGGGGTTTTCAGCCCCAGCATTTT
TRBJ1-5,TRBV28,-,CASSSPGQPQHF,TGTGCCAGCAGTTCACCCGGTCAGCCCCAGCATTTT
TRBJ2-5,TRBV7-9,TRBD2,CASGLAGEETQYF,TGTGCCAGCGGGCTAGCGGGAGAAGAGACCCAGTACTTC
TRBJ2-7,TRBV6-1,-,CASSEAESSYEQYF,TGTGCCAGCAGTGAAGCGGAGAGCTCCTACGAGCAGTACTTC
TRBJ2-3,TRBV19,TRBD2,CASSMSVREAGDTQYF,TGTGCCAGTAGTATGTCGGTCCGGGAGGCAGGGGATACGCAGTATTTT
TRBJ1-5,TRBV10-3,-,CAISVNPENQPQHF,TGTGCCATCAGTGTAAACCCCGAGAATCAGCCCCAGCATTTT
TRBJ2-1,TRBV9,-,CASSPRGSGVNEQFF,TGTGCCAGCAGCCCTCGGGGTAGCGGTGTCAATGAGCAGTTCTTC
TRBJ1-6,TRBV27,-,CASSLYGGGISPLHF,TGTGCCAGCAGTTTATATGGGGGGGGGATTTCACCCCTCCACTTT
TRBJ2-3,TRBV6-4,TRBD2,CASSDGTSAADTQYF,TGTGCCAGCAGTGACGGGACTAGCGCGGCAGATACGCAGTATTTT
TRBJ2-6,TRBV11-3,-,CASSLDNGFGANVLTF,TGTGCCAGCAGCTTAGATAACGGGTTCGGGGCCAACGTCCTGACTTTC
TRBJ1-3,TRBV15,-,CATSKSGNTIYF,TGTGCCACCAGCAAGAGTGGAAACACCATATATTTT
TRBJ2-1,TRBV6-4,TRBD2,CASSDGREGNEQFF,TGTGCCAGCAGTGACGGACGGGAGGGCAATGAGCAGTTCTTC
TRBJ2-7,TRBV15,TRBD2,CATSSQLAGNYNEQYF,TGTGCCACCAGCAGCCAGCTAGCGGGAAACTACAATGAGCAGTACTTC
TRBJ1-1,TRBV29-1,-,CSVEKAGPNTEAFF,TGCAGCGTTGAAAAGGCAGGGCCGAACACTGAAGCTTTCTTT
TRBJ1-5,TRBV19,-,CATIGRTQHF,TGTGCCACCATCGGGAGGACCCAGCATTTT
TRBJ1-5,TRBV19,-,CASTGGGNQPQHF,TGTGCCAGTACTGGGGGGGGCAATCAGCCCCAGCATTTT